Listed below are T cell receptor beta chains from one sample, sequenced in a study of CD8+CD57+ T cells in acquired aplastic anemia. TCRdb redid the calling of the reads with MiXCR, one entry per CDR3 protein. The table has more than 150,000 distinct CDR3 sequences, approximately 48% seen once. Specimen: sorted CD4+, CD8+, or CD8+CD57+ T cells (not recorded which) from PBMCs. These TCRs come from a human donor with aplastic anemia. Each CDR3 is given with its conserved first and last residue. Fields, in order: D gene, clone size, J gene, V gene, CDR3 DNA, CDR3 protein. A D gene is named only where the DNA matches it firmly. The size entry is marked missing in some rows and otherwise reads once, few, many or a size class.

d_call: NA
clone_size: many
j_call: TRBJ1-1
v_call: TRBV18
cdr3_nt: TGTGCCAGCTCACTTATAACAAATTCTGACACTGAAGCTTTCTTT
cdr3_aa: CASSLITNSDTEAFF

d_call: NA
clone_size: NA
j_call: TRBJ2-1
v_call: TRBV10-2
cdr3_nt: TGCGCCACATCTGGGGGTCGGCACGACTACAATGAGCAGTTCTTC
cdr3_aa: CATSGGRHDYNEQFF

d_call: NA
clone_size: few
j_call: TRBJ2-2
v_call: TRBV28
cdr3_nt: TGTGCCAGCACCCGAGCGAACACCGGGGAGCTGTTTTTT
cdr3_aa: CASTRANTGELFF

d_call: NA
clone_size: NA
j_call: TRBJ2-7
v_call: TRBV24-1
cdr3_nt: TGTGCCACCAGTGATTCCCAAGACAGGAGCTCCTACGAGCAGTACTTC
cdr3_aa: CATSDSQDRSSYEQYF

d_call: NA
clone_size: many
j_call: TRBJ2-4
v_call: TRBV11-2
cdr3_nt: TGTGCCAGCAGCTCCCCCGGGCCAGCCAAAAACATTCAGTACTTC
cdr3_aa: CASSSPGPAKNIQYF

d_call: NA
clone_size: NA
j_call: TRBJ1-4
v_call: TRBV6-2/TRBV6-3
cdr3_nt: TGTGCCAGCAGTTACTCGCCGCCCCGGGACGGAAATGAAAAACTGTTTTTT
cdr3_aa: CASSYSPPRDGNEKLFF

d_call: TRBD1
clone_size: few
j_call: TRBJ1-2
v_call: TRBV30
cdr3_nt: TGTGCCTGGATGCAGGGGGCTTTTAACTATGGCTACACCTTC
cdr3_aa: CAWMQGAFNYGYTF

d_call: TRBD1
clone_size: NA
j_call: TRBJ2-1
v_call: TRBV24-1
cdr3_nt: TGTGCCACCAGTGACCCAGGGGGTACGAATGAGCAGTTCTTC
cdr3_aa: CATSDPGGTNEQFF

d_call: NA
clone_size: NA
j_call: TRBJ1-2
v_call: TRBV7-9
cdr3_nt: TGTGCCAGCAGCTTAGGGACGGCAGCAGGCTACACCTTC
cdr3_aa: CASSLGTAAGYTF

d_call: NA
clone_size: many
j_call: TRBJ1-1
v_call: TRBV5-6
cdr3_nt: TGTGCCAGCAGCTTGTATAGGACACCGAACACTGAAGCTTTCTTT
cdr3_aa: CASSLYRTPNTEAFF

d_call: NA
clone_size: NA
j_call: TRBJ2-1
v_call: TRBV6-2/TRBV6-3
cdr3_nt: TGTGCCAGCAGGGGCGGGTCGTGGGAGCAGTTCTTC
cdr3_aa: CASRGGSWEQFF